A single sample gave rise to the 17 T cell receptor beta chains below, sequenced in a study. TCRdb recomputed calls from the 5' RACE reads with MiXCR, one row per CDR3 protein. The repertoire holds about 54,000 distinct CDR3 sequences, with approximately 17% as singletons. The source material was naive CD4+ T cells sorted from blood. Subset described: naive CD4+ T cells, CD4+CD45RA+CD25-. These TCRs come from a female donor with breast cancer.

The chain is built from TRBV6-6 and TRBJ2-7; TRBD2 might be the D (5 bases). The CDR3 totals 14 residues. The V end was cut by 6 bases, the J end by 5 bases, with 17 bases between. Germline CDR1 reads MNHNY; CDR2 reads SVGAGI (reference sequence). CDR3 amino acids: CASSPTRGVDEQYF. The CDR3, as DNA: TGTGCCAGCAGCCCCACTAGAGGTGTGGACGAGCAGTACTTC.

By frequency in the sample, this clonotype is medium-sized (0.01 to 0.1%). The chain is built from TRBV10-3 and TRBJ1-1; possibly TRBD1 for D (5 bases). Trimming stripped 0 bases from V and 2 bases from J, with 7 bases between. The CDR3 extends over 14 amino acids. Germline V CDR1 and CDR2: ENHRY, SYGVKD. This CDR3 reads CAISESRTNTEAFF. CDR3 nucleotide sequence: TGTGCCATCAGTGAGTCTAGGACAAACACTGAAGCTTTCTTT.

This clonotype was seen ten or more times. The chain combines TRBV25-1 with TRBJ1-2; D remains unclear. The CDR3 is made up of 12 amino acids. Germline CDR1 reads MGHDK; CDR2 reads SYGVNS. V dropped 3 bases and J dropped 4 bases, with 6 bases sitting between them. CDR3 bases: TGTGCCAGCAGTGAGGGGTCCTATGGCTACACCTTC. It encodes CASSEGSYGYTF.

This chain uses TRBV5-1 with TRBJ2-5; no reliable D call. Germline V CDR1 and CDR2: SGHRS, YFSETQ. CDR3 length: 13 amino acids. The V and J ends lost 2 bases and 1 base respectively, with 6 bases between them. This chain's CDR3 is CASSLKTQETQYF. CDR3 nucleotides: TGCGCCAGCAGCTTAAAGACCCAAGAGACCCAGTACTTC.

There are many counts of this clonotype. The rearrangement uses TRBV20-1 and TRBJ2-5; the D gene could be TRBD1 or TRBD2 (5 bases each). Germline-derived CDR1 and CDR2 are DFQATT and SNEGSKA (reference sequence). CDR3 length: 14 amino acids. V was shortened by 3 bases and J by 5 bases, with 16 bases between the two germline ends. As DNA, the CDR3 is TGCAGTGCTAGTAAAGGGAGTCCAGGGGAGACCCAGTACTTC. Protein: CSASKGSPGETQYF.

This rearrangement joins TRBV7-3 to TRBJ2-3; a possible D gene is TRBD2 (5 bases). The CDR3 covers 13 residues. V was shortened by 2 bases and J by 4 bases, with 7 bases between the two germline ends. CDR1 and CDR2 from the germline V gene are SGHTA and FQGTGA. The CDR3 loop reads CASSLLAADTQYF. Written as DNA, the CDR3 is TGTGCCAGCAGCTTACTAGCTGCAGATACGCAGTATTTT.

The chain uses TRBV5-1 and TRBJ1-2; a weak D match, TRBD1 (5 bases). Deletions cut 4 bases from V and 8 bases from J, with 18 bases between. The CDR3 has 14 residues. The germline V gene has CDR1 SGHRS and CDR2 YFSETQ. CDR3: CASSPQARGEGYTF. The CDR3 bases are TGCGCCAGCAGCCCCCAGGCCCGGGGGGAAGGCTACACCTTC. Full variable domain (rest looked up from reference TRBV5-1 and TRBJ1-2): KAGVTQTPRYLIKTRGQQVTLSCSPISGHRSVSWYQQTPGQGLQFLFEYFSETQRNKGNFPGRFSGRQFSNSRSEMNVSTLELGDSALYLCASSPQARGEGYTFGSGTRLTVV.

There are many counts of this clonotype. The chain is built from TRBV5-1 and TRBJ2-7; 9 bases map to TRBD2. The germline gives CDR1 SGHRS, CDR2 YFSETQ. The CDR3 sequence is 15 residues long. Trimming cost V 4 bases and J 1 base; bases outside gene matches: 6. The CDR3 nucleotides read TGCGCCAGCAGCGCCACTAGCGGGCCATCCTACGAGCAGTACTTC. Translating gives CASSATSGPSYEQYF.

This clonotype was seen repeatedly, ten times or more. The V gene is TRBV5-1, the J gene TRBJ2-7, with TRBD1 matching over 9 bases. This CDR3 region has 15 residues. The J segment lost 5 bases and the V segment lost 3 bases, leaving 9 bases of the junction unmatched. The germline CDR1 and CDR2 sequences are SGHRS and YFSETQ. As DNA, the CDR3 is TGCGCCAGCAGCTCGGGACAGGGCACCTTCGACGAGCAGTACTTC. The encoded protein is CASSSGQGTFDEQYF.

This clonotype was detected many times. The chain joins TRBV5-1 to TRBJ1-1; D gene uncertain. This CDR3 region has 15 residues. Trimming cost V 2 bases and J 2 bases, with 13 bases left between them. Germline CDR1 and CDR2: SGHRS and YFSETQ. CDR3 bases: TGCGCCAGCAGCTTTGGGTTAAGGTTAAACACTGAAGCTTTCTTT. It translates to CASSFGLRLNTEAFF. Combining the CDR3 with reference TRBV5-1 and TRBJ1-1 gives the whole variable domain KAGVTQTPRYLIKTRGQQVTLSCSPISGHRSVSWYQQTPGQGLQFLFEYFSETQRNKGNFPGRFSGRQFSNSRSEMNVSTLELGDSALYLCASSFGLRLNTEAFFGQGTRLTVV.

This clonotype was detected only a few times. The genes are TRBV27 and TRBJ1-1; maybe TRBD1 (5 bases). The CDR3 spans 13 residues. Germline V gives CDR1 MNHEY, CDR2 SMNVEV (reference sequence). V was shortened by 1 base and J by 12 bases, with 15 bases between the two germline ends. CDR3 DNA: TGTGCCAGCAGTTTATGGCGGGCCGAGGGGACTTTCTTT. Translating it yields CASSLWRAEGTFF.

The chain uses TRBV5-6 and TRBJ2-7; D unresolved. This CDR3 spans 14 amino acids. Trimming cost V 0 bases and J 7 bases, with 14 bases left between them. CDR1 and CDR2 from the germline V gene are SGHDT and YYEEEE. CDR3 loop: CASSLVSLPREQYF. CDR3 nucleotide sequence: TGTGCCAGCAGCTTGGTAAGCCTACCTCGGGAGCAGTACTTC.

This clonotype was seen a few times. The rearrangement links TRBV5-1 to TRBJ2-3, with D hard to call. The V gene's germline CDR1 is SGHRS and CDR2 YFSETQ. Deletions cut 0 bases from V and 2 bases from J, with 10 bases between. The CDR3 is 15 residues long. Here the CDR3 DNA reads TGCGCCAGCAGCTTGGCCGAGGCAGTCACAGATACGCAGTATTTT. As protein: CASSLAEAVTDTQYF.

The chain employs TRBV3-1 and TRBJ1-5; D is perhaps TRBD1 (5 bases). CDR1 and CDR2 from the germline V gene are LGHDT and YNNKEL (reference sequence). V was clipped by 1 base and J by 5 bases, with 18 bases between them. The CDR3 spans 17 residues. In DNA form, the CDR3 reads TGTGCCAGCAGCCAAGGGGGGACGGGGAGACCTCATCAGCCCCAGCATTTT. Its translation: CASSQGGTGRPHQPQHF.

The rearrangement links TRBV2 to TRBJ2-1, with D maybe TRBD2 (5 bases). Per germline, CDR1 SNHLY and CDR2 FYNNEI. The CDR3 length is 16 residues. The germline V and J ends were trimmed by 5 bases and 1 base, with 15 bases remaining between them. The CDR3 reads CASSRQTISSYNEQFF. The CDR3 DNA reads TGTGCCAGCAGTCGTCAGACTATTTCGTCCTACAATGAGCAGTTCTTC. Together with reference TRBV2 and TRBJ2-1, the CDR3 gives the full variable domain: EPEVTQTPSHQVTQMGQEVILRCVPISNHLYFYWYRQILGQKVEFLVSFYNNEISEKSEIFDDQFSVERPDGSNFTLKIRSTKLEDSAMYFCASSRQTISSYNEQFFGPGTRLTVL.

The chain combines TRBV2 with TRBJ2-4, with D hard to call. The CDR3 totals 15 residues. Per the germline V gene, CDR1 is SNHLY and CDR2 is FYNNEI. The V end was cut by 4 bases, the J end by 0 bases, with 10 bases between. The CDR3 reads CASSGEQLAKNIQYF. The CDR3 DNA follows: TGTGCCAGCAGTGGCGAACAGCTAGCCAAAAACATTCAGTACTTC.

This clonotype occurred a few times. The chain carries TRBV18 and TRBJ1-2, with D maybe TRBD1 (6 bases). Germline V gene sequence: CDR1 KGHSH, CDR2 LQKENI. This CDR3 spans 13 amino acids. The V gene lost 3 bases and the J gene lost 6 bases, with 11 bases spanning the gap. This CDR3 reads CASSPRAGDGYTF. The DNA of the CDR3 is TGTGCCAGCTCACCTAGGGCAGGGGATGGCTACACCTTC. Drawing the rest from reference TRBV18 and TRBJ1-2, the complete variable domain is NAGVMQNPRHLVRRRGQEARLRCSPMKGHSHVYWYRQLPEEGLKFMVYLQKENIIDESGMPKERFSAEFPKEGPSILRIQQVVRGDSAAYFCASSPRAGDGYTFGSGTRLTVV.